This is a list of T cell receptor beta chains from one sample in a study of cytomegalovirus exposure and HLA in healthy donors. Assay: immunoSEQ multiplex PCR; the TCRdb copy retains only in-frame clones and omits some. The table lists 85,000 to 95,000 clones, 60% to 80% of them singletons. The specimen sequenced was PBMCs. The receptor source for this set is a woman in her thirties in good health and CMV-seronegative. CDR3s include the opening cysteine and the closing phenylalanine or tryptophan. The D gene is left open where the match is weak. Not every row has a clone size; where given, it reads once, few, many or a size class.

>-|TRBJ1-5|-|TRBV20-1
CSASRGGPQHF
TGCAGTGCTAGCCGGGGGGGCCCCCAGCATTTT
>-|TRBJ2-2|-|TRBV19
CASTYTGGGELFF
TGTGCCAGTACCTATACAGGCGGCGGGGAGCTGTTTTTT
>-|TRBJ2-7|TRBD1|TRBV15
CATSRPRDRGEQYF
TGTGCCACCAGCAGGCCCCGGGACAGGGGGGAGCAGTACTTC
>-|TRBJ1-6|-|TRBV10-1
CASGESTASNSPLHF
TGCGCCAGCGGTGAGTCGACGGCTAGTAATTCACCCCTCCACTTT
>-|TRBJ2-3|TRBD2|TRBV10-2
CASTAGEQPDTQYF
TGCGCCAGCACCGCGGGAGAGCAGCCAGATACGCAGTATTTT
>-|TRBJ2-7|-|TRBV5-1
CASSPEVTGYEQYF
TGCGCCAGCAGCCCGGAGGTCACAGGGTACGAGCAGTACTTC
>-|TRBJ1-1|-|TRBV7-8
CASSLAPRSTEAFF
TGTGCCAGCAGCTTAGCGCCAAGGAGCACTGAAGCTTTCTTT
>-|TRBJ2-2|-|TRBV5-1
CASRYRTATGELFF
TGCGCCAGCAGATACCGGACTGCCACCGGGGAGCTGTTTTTT
>-|TRBJ1-1|-|TRBV27
CASSPRRGMNTEAFF
TGTGCCAGCAGCCCCAGGCGAGGGATGAACACTGAAGCTTTCTTT
>-|TRBJ1-2|TRBD1|TRBV6-1
CASARQGGYTF
TGTGCCAGCGCACGACAGGGGGGCTACACCTTC
>-|TRBJ2-5|TRBD1|TRBV29-1
CSVDLLTGQETQYF
TGCAGCGTCGATCTTCTGACAGGGCAAGAGACCCAGTACTTC
>-|TRBJ2-3|-|TRBV4-3
CASSQDLGWTPGSTDTQYF
TGCGCCAGCAGCCAAGATCTTGGGTGGACTCCGGGAAGCACAGATACGCAGTATTTT
>-|TRBJ2-1|-|TRBV10-3
CAISALTVNEQFF
TGTGCCATCAGTGCCCTAACCGTTAATGAGCAGTTCTTC
>-|TRBJ1-5|TRBD1|TRBV19
CASNSQGQGPYQPQHF
TGTGCCAGTAACTCCCAAGGACAGGGGCCTTATCAGCCCCAGCATTTT
>-|TRBJ2-1|TRBD2|TRBV7-9
CASSLGRIAGVDEQFF
TGTGCCAGCAGCTTAGGTAGAATAGCGGGAGTCGATGAGCAGTTCTTC
>-|TRBJ2-6|TRBD1|TRBV5-4
CASSGAQGPPHPGANVLTF
TGTGCCAGCAGCGGCGCACAGGGGCCACCCCATCCTGGGGCCAACGTCCTGACTTTC
>-|TRBJ1-1|-|TRBV29-1
CSVEDQGTEAFF
TGCAGCGTTGAAGATCAGGGCACTGAAGCTTTCTTT
>few|TRBJ2-3|TRBD1|TRBV15
CATSTRGQGHTDTQYF
TGTGCCACCAGCACAAGGGGACAGGGGCACACAGATACGCAGTATTTT
>-|TRBJ2-2|-|TRBV30
CAWSVGLATGELFF
TGTGCCTGGAGTGTAGGGCTAGCGACCGGGGAGCTGTTTTTT
>-|TRBJ1-6|-|TRBV30
CAWRQGNSPLHF
TGTGCCTGGAGACAGGGTAATTCACCCCTCCACTTT
>-|TRBJ2-2|TRBD1|TRBV18
CASSRRQGLNTGELFF
TGTGCCAGCTCACGGCGACAGGGATTAAACACCGGGGAGCTGTTTTTT
>-|TRBJ2-5|TRBD1|TRBV5-8
CASSLGRDRGPQETQYF
TGTGCCAGCAGCTTAGGACGGGACAGGGGACCCCAAGAGACCCAGTACTTC
>once|TRBJ2-1|TRBD2|TRBV4-3
CASNRGVGTGNEQFF
TGCGCCAGCAACCGGGGGGTGGGGACGGGCAATGAGCAGTTCTTC
>-|TRBJ2-2|-|TRBV5-1
CASSAMDGGDDTGELFF
TGCGCCAGCAGCGCCATGGACGGCGGGGATGACACCGGGGAGCTGTTTTTT
>few|TRBJ2-5|-|TRBV7-9
CASSRGGDETQYF
TGTGCCAGCAGCCGAGGGGGGGACGAGACCCAGTACTTC
>few|TRBJ2-7|-|TRBV9
CASSVGPIGSYEQYF
TGTGCCAGCAGCGTAGGCCCGATCGGGTCCTACGAGCAGTACTTC
>once|TRBJ1-1|-|TRBV29-1
CSVAPGTGWAGFF
-
>-|TRBJ1-5|-|TRBV2
CASLQGPNQPQHF
TGTGCCAGCCTACAGGGTCCCAATCAGCCCCAGCATTTT